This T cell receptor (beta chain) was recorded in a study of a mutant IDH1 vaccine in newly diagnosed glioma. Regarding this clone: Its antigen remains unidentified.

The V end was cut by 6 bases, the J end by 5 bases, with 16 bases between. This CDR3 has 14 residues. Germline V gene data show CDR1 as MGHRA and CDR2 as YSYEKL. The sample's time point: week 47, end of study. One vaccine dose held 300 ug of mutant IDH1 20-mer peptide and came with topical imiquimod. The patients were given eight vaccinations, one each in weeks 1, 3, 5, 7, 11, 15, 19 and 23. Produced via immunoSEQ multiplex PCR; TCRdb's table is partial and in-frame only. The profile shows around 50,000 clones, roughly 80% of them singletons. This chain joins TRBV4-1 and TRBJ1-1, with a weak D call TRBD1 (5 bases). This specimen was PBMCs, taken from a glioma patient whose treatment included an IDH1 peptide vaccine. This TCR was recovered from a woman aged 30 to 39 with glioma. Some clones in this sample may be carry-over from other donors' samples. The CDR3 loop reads CASRGPLRGTEAFF. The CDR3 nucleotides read TGCGCCAGCAGGGGACCTCTACGGGGGACTGAAGCTTTCTTT.